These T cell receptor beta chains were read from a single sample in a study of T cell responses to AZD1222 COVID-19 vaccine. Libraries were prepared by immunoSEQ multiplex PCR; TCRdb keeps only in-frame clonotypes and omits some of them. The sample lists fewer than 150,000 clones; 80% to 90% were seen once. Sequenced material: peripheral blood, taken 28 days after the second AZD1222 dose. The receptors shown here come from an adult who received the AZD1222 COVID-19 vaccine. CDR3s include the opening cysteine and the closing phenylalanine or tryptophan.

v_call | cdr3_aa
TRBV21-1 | CASSKPRDRGSGSAPYEQYF
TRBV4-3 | CASSQGTGASSYEQYF
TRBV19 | CASSMIVGTGYSNQPQHF
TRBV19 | CASSMEAGVNSPLHF
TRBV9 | CASSVEQGGEKLFF
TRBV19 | CASSIGGSWGETQYF
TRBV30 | CAWRRPPEQFF
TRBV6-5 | CASSYHRAAGNTEAFF
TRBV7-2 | CASSLSGTGNYGYTF
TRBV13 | CASSLEGLGEAFF
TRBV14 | CASSPIVGAYTGELFF
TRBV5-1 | CASSSGGGATNEKLFF
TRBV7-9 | CASSLADPTGYTF
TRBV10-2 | CASRRGPGPNQPQHF
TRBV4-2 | CASSQDYQTANYGYTF
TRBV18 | CASYTRSTDTQYF
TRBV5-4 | CASSLGVAGSETDTQYF
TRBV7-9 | CASSLGTGSTYRDYGYTF
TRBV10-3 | CAISESDGGQPQHF
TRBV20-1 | CSARSGYGYTF
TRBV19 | CASTPGRGVQPQHF
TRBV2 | CASKGQYTEAFF
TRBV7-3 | CASSSSGGNTGELFF
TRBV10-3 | CAISDPTGAADTQYF
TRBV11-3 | CASSLGVAGSSYNEQFF
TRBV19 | CASRTGDANYEQYF
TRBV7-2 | CASSSWTASGNTIYF
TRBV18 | CASSPQNTEAFF